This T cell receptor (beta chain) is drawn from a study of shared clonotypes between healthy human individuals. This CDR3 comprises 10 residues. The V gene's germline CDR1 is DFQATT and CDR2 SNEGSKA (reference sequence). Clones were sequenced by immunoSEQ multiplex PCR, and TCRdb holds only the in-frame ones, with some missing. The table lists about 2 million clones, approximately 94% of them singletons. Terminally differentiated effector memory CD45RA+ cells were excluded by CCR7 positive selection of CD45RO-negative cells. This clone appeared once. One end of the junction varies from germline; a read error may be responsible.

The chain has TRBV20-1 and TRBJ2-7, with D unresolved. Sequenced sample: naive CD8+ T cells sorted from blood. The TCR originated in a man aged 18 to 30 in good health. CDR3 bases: TGCAGTGCTAATTCCAGATACCAGACTTTC. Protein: CSANSRYQTF.